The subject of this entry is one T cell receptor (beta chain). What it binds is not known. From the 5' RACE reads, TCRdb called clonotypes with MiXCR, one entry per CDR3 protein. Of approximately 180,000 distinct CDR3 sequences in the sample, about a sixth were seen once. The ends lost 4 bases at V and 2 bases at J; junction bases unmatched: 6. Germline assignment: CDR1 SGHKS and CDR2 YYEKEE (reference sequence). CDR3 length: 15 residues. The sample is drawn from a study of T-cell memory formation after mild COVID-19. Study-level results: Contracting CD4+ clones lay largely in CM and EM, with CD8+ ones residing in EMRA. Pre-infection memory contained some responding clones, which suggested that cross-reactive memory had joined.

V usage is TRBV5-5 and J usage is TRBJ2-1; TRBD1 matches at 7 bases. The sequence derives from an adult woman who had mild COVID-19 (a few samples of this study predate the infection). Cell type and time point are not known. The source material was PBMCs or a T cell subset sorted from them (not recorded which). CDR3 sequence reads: CASSPRQGTYNEQFF. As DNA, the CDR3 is TGTGCCAGCAGCCCCCGACAGGGAACCTACAATGAGCAGTTCTTC.